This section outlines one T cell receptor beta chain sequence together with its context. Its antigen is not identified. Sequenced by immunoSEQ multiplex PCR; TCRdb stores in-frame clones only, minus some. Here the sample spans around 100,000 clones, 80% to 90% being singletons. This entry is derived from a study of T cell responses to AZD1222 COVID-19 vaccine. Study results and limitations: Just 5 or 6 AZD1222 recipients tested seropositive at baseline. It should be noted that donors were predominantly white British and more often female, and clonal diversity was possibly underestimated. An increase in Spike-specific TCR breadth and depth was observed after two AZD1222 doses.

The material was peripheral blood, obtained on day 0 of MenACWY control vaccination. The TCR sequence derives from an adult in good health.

The CDR3, as DNA: TGTGCCATCATGCAGAACTCTGGAAACACCATATATTTT. It codes for CAIMQNSGNTIYF. The chain couples TRBV10-3 to TRBJ1-3; D is uncertain. V was shortened by 7 bases and J by 0 bases, with 7 bases between the two germline ends. The CDR3 is 13 residues long. Germline V lookup: CDR1 ENHRY, CDR2 SYGVKD.